The next 18 T cell receptor beta chains were all read from a single sample in a study of response to subunit inactivated influenza vaccine (dated 2018 in TCRdb). Preparation of the library involved RT-PCR. Sequencing took place on an Illumina HiSeq 2500. TCRdb reworked the public reads: Q25 trimming with fastp, MiXCR clone assembly, productive beta chains retained. Rows with a matching CDR3 protein are joined into one entry that keeps the most common DNA and genes. The sample records around 580,000 distinct CDR3 sequences, about 11% of which are singletons. The ten largest clonotypes hold roughly 10% of the sample. Sequenced material: PBMCs from blood, taken on the day of vaccination. These TCRs come from a man in his fifties or sixties who received an inactivated influenza vaccine. Donor details come from another sample of the same person, matched by shared clones.

The rearrangement joins TRBV12-3 or TRBV12-4 to TRBJ2-1; D is unclear. The CDR3 runs 12 residues. V shed 8 bases and J shed 11 bases, with 16 bases lying between them. CDR3 in amino acids: CASGGQTPKQFF. CDR3 in DNA: TGTGCCAGCGGTGGTCAGACCCCCAAGCAGTTCTTC.

This chain links TRBV12-3 or TRBV12-4 with TRBJ2-4; 7 bases are shared with TRBD1. V trimming: 5 bases; J trimming: 0 bases; junction bases outside the gene matches: 4. The CDR3 length is 15 residues. DNA for the CDR3: TGTGCCAGCAGTGACCAGGGGGTAGCCAAAAACATTCAGTACTTC. Translating gives CASSDQGVAKNIQYF.

In its sample, this clonotype was seen a few times. This chain links TRBV5-1 with TRBJ2-5; D is unresolved. CDR3 length: 14 amino acids. CDR1 and CDR2 from the germline V gene are SGHRS and YFSETQ. V lost 0 bases to trimming and J lost 0 bases, with 6 bases between them. For the CDR3, the DNA is TGCGCCAGCAGCTTGGTAGGAGACCAAGAGACCCAGTACTTC. It yields the protein CASSLVGDQETQYF.

Ten or more counts support this clonotype. This chain joins TRBV6-2 or TRBV6-3 and TRBJ2-7; D is unclear. The germline gives CDR1 MNHEY, CDR2 SVGEGT. The CDR3 is made up of 14 amino acids. Trimming pared 7 bases from V and 0 bases from J, leaving 13 bases between. The CDR3 protein is CASIKDLNSYEQYF. CDR3 nucleotide sequence: TGTGCCAGCATCAAAGACTTGAACTCCTACGAGCAGTACTTC.

The chain has TRBV6-2 or TRBV6-3 and TRBJ2-3; 8 positions agree with TRBD2. The CDR3 has 15 residues. V gave up 2 bases and J gave up 3 bases; unmatched junction bases: 4. Germline V CDR1 and CDR2: MNHEY, SVGEGT. For the CDR3, the DNA is TGTGCCAGCAGTTACGACCGCGGGAGGACAGATACGCAGTATTTT. Protein: CASSYDRGRTDTQYF.

This clonotype has more than one count but fewer than ten. J is TRBJ2-3 and V is TRBV4-2, with a tentative D call TRBD2 (5 bases). The length of the CDR3 is 15 residues. Trimming took off 4 bases at V and 0 bases at J, with 11 bases between the two ends. Germline assignment: CDR1 LGHNA and CDR2 YNFKEQ. CDR3 protein: CASSLRTSSTDTQYF. CDR3 DNA: TGTGCCAGCAGCCTCCGGACTTCTAGCACAGATACGCAGTATTTT.

In this sample, this clonotype turned up a few times. The chain links TRBV5-6 to TRBJ2-7; D gene ambiguous. Germline CDR1 SGHDT, CDR2 YYEEEE. V was cut by 5 bases and J by 1 base, with 13 bases left in between. The CDR3 totals 14 residues. The CDR3 here is CASRVRWSSYEQYF. CDR3 bases: TGTGCCAGCAGAGTACGCTGGTCATCCTACGAGCAGTACTTC.

This rearrangement joins TRBV2 to TRBJ1-2; maybe TRBD1 (6 bases). The CDR3 contains 14 residues. CDR1 and CDR2 (germline): SNHLY, FYNNEI. V lost 2 bases to trimming and J lost 5 bases, with 12 bases between them. CDR3 region: CASSEQGREYGYTF. The CDR3 nucleotides are TGTGCCAGCAGTGAACAGGGGAGGGAATATGGCTACACCTTC.

This clonotype occurred a few times. CDR3 DNA: TGTGCCAGCAGTTTGGCGGAGGGGCGAGAGACCCAGTACTTC. This codes for CASSLAEGRETQYF. The gene calls are TRBV12-3 or TRBV12-4 and TRBJ2-5; perhaps TRBD2 as D (6 bases). V lost 3 bases to trimming and J lost 4 bases, with 12 bases between them. This CDR3 contains 14 residues.

The sample holds a few counts of this clonotype. The chain combines TRBV5-1 with TRBJ2-5; TRBD1 matches at 8 bases. This CDR3 spans 15 amino acids. Looked up from germline, CDR1 is SGHRS and CDR2 is YFSETQ. The V segment lost 7 bases and the J segment 3 bases; nucleotides outside the gene matches: 11. The CDR3, as DNA: TGCGCCAGCGAACTTTACCCGGACAGGGAAGAGACCCAGTACTTC. Residues: CASELYPDREETQYF.

This clonotype came up a few times. The V and J genes are TRBV4-1 and TRBJ2-5; TRBD1 aligns across 7 bases. J gave up 4 bases and V 4 bases, and 9 bases lay outside the gene matches. The CDR3 contains 15 residues. Germline CDR1 and CDR2: MGHRA and YSYEKL. In DNA form, the CDR3 reads TGCGCCAGCAGCCGATCCCAGGGGGTACGAGAGACCCAGTACTTC. It codes for CASSRSQGVRETQYF.

This clonotype was recorded at least ten times. This chain links TRBV20-1 with TRBJ2-5; D is tentatively TRBD1 or TRBD2 (6 bases each). From germline, CDR1 is DFQATT and CDR2 SNEGSKA (reference sequence). CDR3 length: 11 residues. CDR3 sequence (DNA): TGCGTGACCGGGGGCAGAGAGACCCAGTACTTC. As protein: CVTGGRETQYF.

This clonotype was counted only a few times. The chain combines TRBV24-1 with TRBJ2-1, with 7 bases fitting TRBD2. Germline assignment: CDR1 KGHDR and CDR2 SFDVKD. J gave up 3 bases and V 7 bases, and 14 bases lay outside the gene matches. The CDR3 is made up of 17 amino acids. CDR3 sequence: CATSPPGWAGDYNEQFF. CDR3 bases: TGTGCCACCAGCCCGCCGGGTTGGGCGGGGGACTACAATGAGCAGTTCTTC.

Concerning this clonotype itself: The CDR3 ends on some other residue instead of the conserved phenylalanine or tryptophan, so this is likely a read error. The chain carries TRBV3-1 and TRBJ2-7; 7 nucleotides line up with TRBD1. Per germline, CDR1 LGHDT and CDR2 YNNKEL (reference sequence). The CDR3 consists of 15 residues. V was pared by 4 bases and J by 7 bases, with 13 bases of the junction left unmatched. The CDR3 bases are TGTGCCAGCAGCCCGGTTAGGACAGGAATTGGGGAGCAGTACTCC. Protein product: CASSPVRTGIGEQYS.

V and J are TRBV4-3 and TRBJ2-2; perhaps TRBD1 as D (5 bases). CDR3 length: 14 amino acids. CDR1 is LGHNA, CDR2 YSLEER, per germline. V was shortened by 1 base and J by 6 bases, with 9 bases between the two germline ends. The CDR3 spells CASSQGTFPGELFF. Here the CDR3 DNA reads TGCGCCAGCAGCCAAGGGACATTCCCCGGGGAGCTGTTTTTT.

The chain has TRBV24-1 and TRBJ2-1, with D maybe TRBD1 (6 bases). The CDR3 contains 14 residues. The germline V gene encodes CDR1 KGHDR and CDR2 SFDVKD. With 4 bases removed from V and 9 bases from J, the gap between germline ends came to 15 bases. CDR3 sequence (DNA): TGTGCCACCAGTGACCGGGACCTAGGGGGTGAGCAGTTCTTC. Its translation: CATSDRDLGGEQFF.

This clonotype showed up just a few times. This chain links TRBV20-1 with TRBJ1-6; D unresolved. Trimming left V 2 bases short and J 7 bases short, with 12 bases between. The CDR3 sequence is 14 residues long. CDR1 DFQATT and CDR2 SNEGSKA come from the germline V gene (reference sequence). The CDR3 region is CSARPGRSNSPLHF. DNA for the CDR3: TGCAGTGCTAGACCAGGCCGATCGAATTCACCCCTCCACTTT.

This clonotype appeared a few times. The chain joins TRBV12-3 or TRBV12-4 to TRBJ2-7; weak D call: TRBD1 (5 bases). This CDR3 is 12 amino acids long. V shed 6 bases and J shed 7 bases, with 13 bases lying between them. In DNA, the CDR3 is TGTGCCAGCAGCCCAGGGCCCAGAGAGCAGTACTTC. As protein: CASSPGPREQYF.